The clone carrying this T cell receptor (beta chain) occurred a few times. The data were taken from a study of blood T cell repertoires in COVID-19. As for the study in general: Specimens from acute and convalescent COVID-19 originated in the United States, Italy and Spain.

Deletions cut 0 bases from V and 4 bases from J, with 10 bases between. CDR1 is SGHRS, CDR2 YFSETQ, per germline. This CDR3 contains 14 residues. Original processing notes: Cell counts per sample came from amplifying reference gene primers. Profiling relied on immunoSEQ multiplex PCR, and the TCRdb table lists in-frame clones only, not all of them. Clone size and the V and J calls come from that table; the DNA yielded D and trimming. The data show around 46,000 clones, approximately 86% seen once. The receptor's source is a man between 60 and 75 years old with active or convalescent COVID-19. What was sequenced was peripheral blood. V and J are TRBV5-1 and TRBJ1-1, with D unresolved. This CDR3 is CASSLAGLGTEAFF. In DNA form, the CDR3 reads TGCGCCAGCAGCTTGGCAGGTCTGGGCACTGAAGCTTTCTTT.